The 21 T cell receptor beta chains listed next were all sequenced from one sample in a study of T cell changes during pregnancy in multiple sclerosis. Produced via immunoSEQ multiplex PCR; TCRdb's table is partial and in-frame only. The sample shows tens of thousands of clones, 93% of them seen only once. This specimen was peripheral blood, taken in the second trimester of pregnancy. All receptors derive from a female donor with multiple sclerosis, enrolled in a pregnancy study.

The CDR3 sequence: CAWSIRQAGYGYTF. The CDR3 nucleotides read TGTGCCTGGAGTATCCGACAGGCGGGCTATGGCTACACCTTC. This chain joins TRBV30 and TRBJ1-2; D perhaps matches TRBD1 (6 bases). Trimming left V 2 bases short and J 4 bases short, with 14 bases between. Germline V gives CDR1 GTSNPN, CDR2 SVGIG (reference sequence). The CDR3 length is 14 residues.

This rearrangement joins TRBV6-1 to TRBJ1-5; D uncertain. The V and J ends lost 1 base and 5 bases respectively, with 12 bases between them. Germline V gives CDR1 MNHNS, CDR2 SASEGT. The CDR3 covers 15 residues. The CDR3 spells CASSEDGRHHQPQHF. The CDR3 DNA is TGTGCCAGCAGTGAAGATGGCAGGCACCATCAGCCCCAGCATTTT.

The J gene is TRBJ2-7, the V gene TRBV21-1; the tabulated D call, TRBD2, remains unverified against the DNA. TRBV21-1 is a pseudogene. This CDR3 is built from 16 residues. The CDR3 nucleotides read TGTGCCAGCAGCAATCGTCCTAGCCGCCTATCCTACGAGCAGTACTTC. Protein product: CASSNRPSRLSYEQYF.

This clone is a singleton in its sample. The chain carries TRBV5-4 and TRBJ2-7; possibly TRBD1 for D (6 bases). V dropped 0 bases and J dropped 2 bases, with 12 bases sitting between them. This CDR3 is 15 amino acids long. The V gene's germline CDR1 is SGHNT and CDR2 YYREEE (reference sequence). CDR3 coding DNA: TGTGCCAGCAGCTTGGATGGGACACATACCTACGAGCAGTACTTC. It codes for CASSLDGTHTYEQYF.

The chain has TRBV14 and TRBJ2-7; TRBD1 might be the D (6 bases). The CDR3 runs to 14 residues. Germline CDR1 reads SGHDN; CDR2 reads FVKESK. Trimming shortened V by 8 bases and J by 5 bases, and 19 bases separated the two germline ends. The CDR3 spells CASVTGQGSNEQYF. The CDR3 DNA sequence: TGTGCCAGCGTCACGGGACAAGGCTCGAACGAGCAGTACTTC. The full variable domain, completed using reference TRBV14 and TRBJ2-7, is EAGVTQFPSHSVIEKGQTVTLRCDPISGHDNLYWYRRVMGKEIKFLLHFVKESKQDESGMPNNRFLAERTGGTYSTLKVQPAELEDSGVYFCASVTGQGSNEQYFGPGTRLTVT.

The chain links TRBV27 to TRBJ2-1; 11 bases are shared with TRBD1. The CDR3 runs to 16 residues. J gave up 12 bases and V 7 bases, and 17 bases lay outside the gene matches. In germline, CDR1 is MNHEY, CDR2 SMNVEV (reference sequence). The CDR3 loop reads CASTKLSWDRGSGQFF. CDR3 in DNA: TGTGCCAGCACCAAGTTATCTTGGGACAGGGGGAGTGGGCAGTTCTTC.

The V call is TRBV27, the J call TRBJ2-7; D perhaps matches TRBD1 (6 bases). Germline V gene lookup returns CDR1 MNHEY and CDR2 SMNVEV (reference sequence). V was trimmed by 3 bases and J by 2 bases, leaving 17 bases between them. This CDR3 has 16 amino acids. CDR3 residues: CASSFRGRGGPYEQYF. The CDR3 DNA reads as TGTGCCAGCAGTTTCCGGGGCAGGGGTGGACCCTACGAGCAGTACTTC.

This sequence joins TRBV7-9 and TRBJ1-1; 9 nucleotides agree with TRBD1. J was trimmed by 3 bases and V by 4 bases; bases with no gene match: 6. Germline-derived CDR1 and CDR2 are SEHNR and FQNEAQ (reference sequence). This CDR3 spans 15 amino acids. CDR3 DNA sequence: TGTGCCAGCAGCTCCACAGGGGGCTGGGACACTGAAGCTTTCTTT. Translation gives CASSSTGGWDTEAFF.

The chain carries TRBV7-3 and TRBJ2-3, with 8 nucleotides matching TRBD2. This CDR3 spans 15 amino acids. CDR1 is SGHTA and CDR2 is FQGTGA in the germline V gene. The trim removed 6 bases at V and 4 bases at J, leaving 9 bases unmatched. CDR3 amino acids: CASSPSGGLPDTQYF. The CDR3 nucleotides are TGTGCCAGCAGTCCCAGCGGGGGCCTGCCAGATACGCAGTATTTT.

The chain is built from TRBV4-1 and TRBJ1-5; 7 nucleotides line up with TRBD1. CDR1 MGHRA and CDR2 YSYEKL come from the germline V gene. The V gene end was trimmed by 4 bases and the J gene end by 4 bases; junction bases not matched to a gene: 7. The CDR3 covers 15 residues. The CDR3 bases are TGCGCCAGCAGCCTTGGGCCGGGACAGAATCAGCCCCAGCATTTT. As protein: CASSLGPGQNQPQHF.

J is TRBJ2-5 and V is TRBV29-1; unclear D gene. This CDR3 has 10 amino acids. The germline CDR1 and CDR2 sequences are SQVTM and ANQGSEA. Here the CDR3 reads CSALIETQYF. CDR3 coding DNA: TGCAGTGCTCTAATCGAGACCCAGTACTTC.

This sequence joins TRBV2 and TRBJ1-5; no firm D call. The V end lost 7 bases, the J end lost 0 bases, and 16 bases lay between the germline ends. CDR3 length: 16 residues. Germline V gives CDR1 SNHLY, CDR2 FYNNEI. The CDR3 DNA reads TGTGCCAGCAAGCTTACGGTCCTTTCTAGCAATCAGCCCCAGCATTTT. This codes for CASKLTVLSSNQPQHF. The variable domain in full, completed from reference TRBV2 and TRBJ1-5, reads EPEVTQTPSHQVTQMGQEVILRCVPISNHLYFYWYRQILGQKVEFLVSFYNNEISEKSEIFDDQFSVERPDGSNFTLKIRSTKLEDSAMYFCASKLTVLSSNQPQHFGDGTRLSIL.

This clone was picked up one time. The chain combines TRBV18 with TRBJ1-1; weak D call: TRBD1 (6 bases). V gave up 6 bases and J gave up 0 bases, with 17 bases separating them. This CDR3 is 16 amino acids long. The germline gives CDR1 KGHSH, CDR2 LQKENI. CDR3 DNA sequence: TGTGCCAGCTCTCCGGATGCGGGGGCGATGAACACTGAAGCTTTCTTT. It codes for CASSPDAGAMNTEAFF. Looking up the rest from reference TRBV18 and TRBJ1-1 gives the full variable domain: NAGVMQNPRHLVRRRGQEARLRCSPMKGHSHVYWYRQLPEEGLKFMVYLQKENIIDESGMPKERFSAEFPKEGPSILRIQQVVRGDSAAYFCASSPDAGAMNTEAFFGQGTRLTVV.

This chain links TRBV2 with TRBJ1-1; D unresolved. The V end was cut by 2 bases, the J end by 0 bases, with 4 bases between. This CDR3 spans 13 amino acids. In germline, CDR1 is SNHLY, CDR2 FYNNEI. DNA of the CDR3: TGTGCCAGCAGTGAACGCGTGAACACTGAAGCTTTCTTT. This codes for CASSERVNTEAFF.

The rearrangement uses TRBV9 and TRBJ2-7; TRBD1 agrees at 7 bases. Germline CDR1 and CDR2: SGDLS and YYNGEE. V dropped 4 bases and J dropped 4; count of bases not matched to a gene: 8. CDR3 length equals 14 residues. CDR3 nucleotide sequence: TGTGCCAGCAGCCCCGGGACAGAGTTATACGAGCAGTACTTC. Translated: CASSPGTELYEQYF.

CDR3 sequence: CASSSDSVFGETQYF. CDR3 coding DNA: TGTGCCAGCAGCTCGGACAGCGTTTTTGGAGAGACCCAGTACTTC. V and J are TRBV7-9 and TRBJ2-5, with D perhaps TRBD1 (6 bases). V was pared by 4 bases and J by 4 bases, with 16 bases between. Germline loops: CDR1 SEHNR, CDR2 FQNEAQ (reference sequence). This CDR3 is 15 amino acids long.

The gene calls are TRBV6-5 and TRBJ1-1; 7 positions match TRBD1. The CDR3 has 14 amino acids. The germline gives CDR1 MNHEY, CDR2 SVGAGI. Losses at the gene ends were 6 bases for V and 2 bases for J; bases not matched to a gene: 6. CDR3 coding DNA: TGTGCCAGCAGAAGGGACAGAACTAACACTGAAGCTTTCTTT. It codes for CASRRDRTNTEAFF.

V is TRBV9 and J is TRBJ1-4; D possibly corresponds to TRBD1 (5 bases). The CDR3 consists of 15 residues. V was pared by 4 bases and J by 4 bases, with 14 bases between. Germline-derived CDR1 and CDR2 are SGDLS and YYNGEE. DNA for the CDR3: TGTGCCAGCAGCTCAACAGGCGCGTATAATGAAAAACTGTTTTTT. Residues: CASSSTGAYNEKLFF.

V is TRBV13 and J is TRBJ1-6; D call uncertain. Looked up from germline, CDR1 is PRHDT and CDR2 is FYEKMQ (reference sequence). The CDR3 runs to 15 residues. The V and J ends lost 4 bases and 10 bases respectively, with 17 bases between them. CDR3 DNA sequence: TGTGCCAGCAGCTCGTTCGGAGAGGGTGAGTCACCCCTCCACTTT. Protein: CASSSFGEGESPLHF. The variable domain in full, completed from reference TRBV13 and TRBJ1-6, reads AAGVIQSPRHLIKEKRETATLKCYPIPRHDTVYWYQQGPGQDPQFLISFYEKMQSDKGSIPDRFSAQQFSDYHSELNMSSLELGDSALYFCASSSFGEGESPLHFGNGTRLTVT.

CDR3 DNA: TGCGCCAGCAGCCAAGTTTCAGGGGGCAGTCAGCCCCAGCATTTT. Protein product: CASSQVSGGSQPQHF. The chain is built from TRBV4-1 and TRBJ1-5, with 8 positions matching TRBD1. CDR1 and CDR2 (germline): MGHRA, YSYEKL. V was pared by 1 base and J by 6 bases, with 5 bases of the junction left unmatched. This CDR3 contains 15 residues.

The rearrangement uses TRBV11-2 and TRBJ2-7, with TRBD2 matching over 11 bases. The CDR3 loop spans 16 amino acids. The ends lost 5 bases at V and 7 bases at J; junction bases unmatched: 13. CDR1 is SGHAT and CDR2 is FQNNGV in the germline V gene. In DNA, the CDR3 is TGTGCCAGCAGCCCGTGGGGGACTAGCGGCGGAACAGAGCAGTACTTC. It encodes CASSPWGTSGGTEQYF.